This T cell receptor beta chain was identified in a study of response to subunit inactivated influenza vaccine. Points from the study as a whole: Each seasonal influenza vaccination recruits few new T cells, the authors suggested.

TCRdb re-called the RT-PCR reads with MiXCR, one entry per CDR3 protein. There are more than 450,000 distinct CDR3 sequences in the sample; 11% occur only once, and 9.5% to 11% lies in the top ten. The germline gives CDR1 MNHEY, CDR2 SVGEGT. V was trimmed by 5 bases and J by 9 bases, leaving 14 bases between them. This CDR3 has 13 residues. This clonotype was counted between two and nine times. No antigen is known for it. The sample was also linked to a second study, of T cells expressing NK-cell markers. That study adds: cDNA encoding TCR beta was synthesized via 5'RACE template switching incorporating UMIs. Seven donors tested HCMV-seropositive and one tested seronegative among the eight sequenced. Roughly six donors showed dominant NKG2C+ clonotypes comprising about 1.0-7.0% of their CD8+ T cells.

The chain joins TRBV6-2 or TRBV6-3 to TRBJ1-5; D gene unclear. The sequence derives from a man aged 50 or older who received an inactivated influenza vaccine. Sequences were derived from PBMCs from blood, sampled on the day of vaccination. The CDR3 loop reads CASSDYLSTPQHF. CDR3 bases: TGTGCCAGCAGTGACTATTTGTCAACGCCCCAGCATTTT.